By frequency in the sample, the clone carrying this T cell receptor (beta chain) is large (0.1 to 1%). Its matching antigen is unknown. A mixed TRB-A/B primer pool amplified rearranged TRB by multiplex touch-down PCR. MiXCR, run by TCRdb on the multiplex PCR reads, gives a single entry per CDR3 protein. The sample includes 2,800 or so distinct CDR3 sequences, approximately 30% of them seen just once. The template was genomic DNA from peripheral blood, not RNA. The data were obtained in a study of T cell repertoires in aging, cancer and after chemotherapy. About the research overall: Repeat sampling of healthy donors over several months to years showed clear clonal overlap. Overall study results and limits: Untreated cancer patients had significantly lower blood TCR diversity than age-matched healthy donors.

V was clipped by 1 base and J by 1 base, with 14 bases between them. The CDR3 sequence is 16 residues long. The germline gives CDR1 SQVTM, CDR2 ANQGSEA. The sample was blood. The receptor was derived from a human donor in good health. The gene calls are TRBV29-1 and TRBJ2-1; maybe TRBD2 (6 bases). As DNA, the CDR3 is TGCAGCGTTGAAGGGCTAGCGACCAGATCCTACAATGAGCAGTTCTTC. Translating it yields CSVEGLATRSYNEQFF.